Below, one TCR beta chain is given with its context. The CDR3 extends over 15 amino acids. Germline V CDR1 and CDR2: SGHRS, YFSETQ. V was clipped by 1 base and J by 4 bases; unmatched bases: 6. Those donating were healthy Finnish infants in corrective surgery for congenital heart defects. No fixed cell number was used; all available blood leukocytes supplied DNA. This sample is drawn from a study of human thymus T cells. TCRdb keeps only in-frame clones here, not all; method: immunoSEQ multiplex PCR. The top ten hold roughly 5.6% of the sample, which has tens of thousands of clones, roughly 94% seen once.

The rearrangement joins TRBV5-1 to TRBJ2-7; 9 nucleotides line up with TRBD1. The sequence came from a boy under three years old with a congenital heart defect but otherwise immunologically healthy. The specimen was blood. In DNA form, the CDR3 reads TGCGCCAGCAGCTTGCCGGACAGGGGAGGGTACGAGCAGTACTTC. It is translated as CASSLPDRGGYEQYF.